This TCR beta chain stems from a study of cytomegalovirus exposure and HLA in healthy donors. Broader study findings: Most TCR beta V segments were productive about 90% or about 30% of the time in an earlier analysis. V- and J-gene trimming in TCR beta was tied to a missense DCLRE1C variant by an analysis performed later.

The PCR employed 60 Vbeta primers together with 13 Jbeta primers. The table came from immunoSEQ multiplex PCR; TCRdb's copy has only in-frame clones and leaves some out. The sample includes around 120,000 clones, approximately 74% of them seen just once. With 7 bases removed from V and 0 bases from J, the gap between germline ends came to 4 bases. The CDR3 sequence is 11 residues long. Germline V gives CDR1 MNHEY, CDR2 SVGAGI. Notes on this clone: Antigen unknown.

Sequenced input: PBMCs. The rearrangement joins TRBV6-5 to TRBJ2-7; D remains ambiguous. The receptor was derived from a woman aged 45-60 years in good health and CMV-seropositive. The CDR3 spells CASKSSYEQYF. DNA of the CDR3: TGTGCCAGCAAGAGCTCCTACGAGCAGTACTTC.